Included here is one TCR beta chain sequence, with context. The antigen is undetermined. The V and J ends lost 10 bases and 0 bases respectively, with 13 bases between them. From germline, CDR1 is MDHEN and CDR2 SYDVKM. The CDR3 extends over 13 amino acids. This sample is part of a study of cytotoxic CD8 clonotypes in ibrutinib-treated CLL. Study overall: Samples showed on average around 240,000 productive templates and around 94,000 productive rearrangements.

Study-wide results and limits: Public clonotypes were uncommon and contracted or stayed stable on treatment. At baseline, clonality was higher than in age-matched healthy donors and correlated with CD8+ counts. Clonality climbed at ibrutinib response, then dropped toward baseline at progression.

Profiled with immunoSEQ multiplex PCR; TCRdb holds only in-frame clones, not every one. The sample gives about 58,000 clones, over 60% of which show up once; around 45% is in the top ten. This receptor was identified in a human donor with chronic lymphocytic leukemia. This chain links TRBV28 with TRBJ2-7; D not certain. The sample was PBMCs, taken after 12 months of ibrutinib treatment. The CDR3 loop reads CATSPTVSYEQYF. Here the CDR3 DNA reads TGTGCCACCTCCCCGACTGTCTCCTACGAGCAGTACTTC.